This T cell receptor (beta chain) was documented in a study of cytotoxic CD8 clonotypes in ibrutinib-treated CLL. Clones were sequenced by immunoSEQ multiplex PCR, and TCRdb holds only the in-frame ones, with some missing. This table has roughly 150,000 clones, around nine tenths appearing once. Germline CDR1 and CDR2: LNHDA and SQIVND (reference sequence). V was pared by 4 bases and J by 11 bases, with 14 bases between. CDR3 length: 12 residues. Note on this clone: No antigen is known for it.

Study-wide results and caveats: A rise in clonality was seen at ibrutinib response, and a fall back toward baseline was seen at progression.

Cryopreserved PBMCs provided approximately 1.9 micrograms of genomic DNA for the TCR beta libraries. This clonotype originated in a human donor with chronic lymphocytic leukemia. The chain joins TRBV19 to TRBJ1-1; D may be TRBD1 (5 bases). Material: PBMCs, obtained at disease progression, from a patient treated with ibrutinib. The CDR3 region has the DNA TGTGCCAGTAGTACGTACCGGGACCCCGCTTTCTTT. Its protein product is CASSTYRDPAFF.